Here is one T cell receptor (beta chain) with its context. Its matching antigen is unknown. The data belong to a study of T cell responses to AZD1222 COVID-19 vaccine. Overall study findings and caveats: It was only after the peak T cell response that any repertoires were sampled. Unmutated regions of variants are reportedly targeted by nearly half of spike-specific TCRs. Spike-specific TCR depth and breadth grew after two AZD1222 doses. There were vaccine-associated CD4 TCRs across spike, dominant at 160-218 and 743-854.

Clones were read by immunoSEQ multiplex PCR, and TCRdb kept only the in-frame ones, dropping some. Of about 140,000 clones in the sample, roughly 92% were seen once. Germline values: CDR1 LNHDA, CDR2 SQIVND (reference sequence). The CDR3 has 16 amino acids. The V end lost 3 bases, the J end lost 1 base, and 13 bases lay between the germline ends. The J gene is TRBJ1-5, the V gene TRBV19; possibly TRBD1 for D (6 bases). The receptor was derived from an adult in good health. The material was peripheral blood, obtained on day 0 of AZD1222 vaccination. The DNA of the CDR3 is TGTGCCAGTAGTATCCCGACAGGATCCAGCAATCAGCCCCAGCATTTT. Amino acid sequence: CASSIPTGSSNQPQHF.